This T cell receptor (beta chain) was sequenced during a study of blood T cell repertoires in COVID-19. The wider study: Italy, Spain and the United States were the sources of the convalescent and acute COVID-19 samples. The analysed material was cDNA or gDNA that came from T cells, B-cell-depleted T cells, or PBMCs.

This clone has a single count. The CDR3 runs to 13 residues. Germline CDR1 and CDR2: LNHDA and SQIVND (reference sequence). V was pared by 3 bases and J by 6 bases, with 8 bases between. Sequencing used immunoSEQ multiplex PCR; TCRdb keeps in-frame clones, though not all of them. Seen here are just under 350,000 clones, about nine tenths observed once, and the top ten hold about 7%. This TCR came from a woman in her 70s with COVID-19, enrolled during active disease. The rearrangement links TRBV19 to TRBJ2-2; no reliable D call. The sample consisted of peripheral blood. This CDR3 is CASSMEHPGELFF. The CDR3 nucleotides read TGTGCCAGTAGTATGGAGCATCCCGGGGAGCTGTTTTTT.